The entry that follows covers one TCR beta chain sequence. The sample belongs to a study of T cell changes during pregnancy in multiple sclerosis. Data came from immunoSEQ multiplex PCR; TCRdb stores just in-frame clones and leaves some out. The top ten clones hold roughly 0.55% of a sample with approximately 41,000 clones, almost 90% of them seen once. The receptor's source is a female donor with multiple sclerosis, enrolled in a pregnancy study. The sequencing here drew on CD4+ T cells from peripheral blood mononuclear cells, taken in the second trimester of pregnancy.

CDR3 nucleotide sequence: TGTGCCAGCAGCCCGAAAATTGGACAGGGGGCATATTACGAGCAGTACTTC. Translating gives CASSPKIGQGAYYEQYF. The chain combines TRBV16 with TRBJ2-7; 11 bases agree with TRBD1. This CDR3 region has 17 residues. Germline V lookup: CDR1 KGHSY, CDR2 FQNENV. V shed 4 bases, J shed 4 bases, and the junction held 12 bases outside the gene matches.